Following are 29 T cell receptor beta chains from one sample sequenced in a study of T-cell reconstitution after alpha-beta-depleted transplantation in children (dated by TCRdb to 2016 to 2018). Library creation used PCR. The reads were generated on an Illumina HiSeq 2500. TCR library preparation used molecular barcoding, with unique molecular identifiers applied to normalize quantification of the TCRbeta repertoire. TCRdb applied fastp at Q25 and MiXCR to the public reads, then kept only in-frame beta chains. Every CDR3 protein is listed once, alongside the most common genes and DNA of its rows. Within this sample are roughly 420,000 distinct CDR3 sequences, with around 15% of them counted one time only. The ten largest clones take up 25% to 35% of the sample. The treatment or condition tag for this specimen amounts to: allogeneic hematopoietic cell transplantation with graft depleted of TCRalphabeta T cells and CD19 B cells.

This specimen consisted of PBMCs, mostly from graft donor cells, obtained 360 days after TCRalphabeta/CD19-depleted stem cell transplant. These receptors originate from a boy younger than two who had a stem cell transplant for Wiskott-Aldrich syndrome, so the T cells may come from the graft donor.

The chain has TRBV20-1 and TRBJ2-5; TRBD1 is a possible D gene (5 bases). The CDR3 has 11 residues. CDR1 and CDR2 from the germline V gene are DFQATT and SNEGSKA (reference sequence). V lost 0 bases to trimming and J lost 7 bases, with 6 bases between them. The CDR3 DNA follows: TGCAGTGCTAGAGATAGGGGGACCCAGTACTTC. It specifies CSARDRGTQYF.

Many counts were recorded for this clonotype. This rearrangement joins TRBV12-3 or TRBV12-4 to TRBJ2-7; tentatively, D is TRBD1 or TRBD2 (6 bases each). The V gene lost 8 bases and the J gene lost 10 bases, with 21 bases spanning the gap. CDR3 length equals 13 residues. The CDR3 loop is CASGLLEGGPQYF. The CDR3 DNA sequence: TGTGCCAGCGGGCTACTAGAGGGGGGCCCCCAGTACTTC.

The chain employs TRBV5-5 and TRBJ2-7, with unresolved D. The CDR3 sequence is 14 residues long. Germline V CDR1 and CDR2: SGHKS, YYEKEE (reference sequence). V lost 2 bases to trimming and J lost 2 bases, with 11 bases between them. The CDR3 bases are TGTGCCAGCAGCTTTGGGCAGGTGGCCTACGAGCAGTACTTC. Protein: CASSFGQVAYEQYF.

This rearrangement joins TRBV18 to TRBJ2-7; 10 nucleotides agree with TRBD1. With V trimmed by 3 bases and J by 6 bases, 5 bases remained unmatched. Per the germline V gene, CDR1 is KGHSH and CDR2 is LQKENI. The CDR3 is made up of 14 amino acids. This CDR3 reads CASSPGQGSGEQYF. CDR3 DNA sequence: TGTGCCAGCTCACCGGGACAGGGGAGCGGCGAGCAGTACTTC.

This clonotype was seen more than once but under ten times. This chain joins TRBV11-2 and TRBJ2-2; TRBD2 aligns across 14 bases. CDR3 length: 17 amino acids. Germline CDR1 is SGHAT and CDR2 is FQNNGV. The J segment lost 3 bases and the V segment lost 5 bases, leaving 5 bases of the junction unmatched. The CDR3: CASSLLGLAGDTGELFF. The CDR3 coding sequence is TGTGCCAGCAGCCTCCTGGGACTAGCGGGGGACACCGGGGAGCTGTTTTTT.

This clonotype was counted a few times. This chain links TRBV7-9 with TRBJ2-1; no clear D gene. Germline CDR1 and CDR2: SEHNR and FQNEAQ (reference sequence). The V end was cut by 1 base, the J end by 9 bases, with 10 bases between. The CDR3 is 13 residues long. The CDR3 is CASSLGRLGEQFF. CDR3 in DNA: TGTGCCAGCAGCTTAGGACGTCTGGGTGAGCAGTTCTTC.

This chain links TRBV10-3 with TRBJ2-5, with 12 bases identical to TRBD2. In germline, CDR1 is ENHRY, CDR2 SYGVKD. There are 19 residues in the CDR3. Germline trimming cut 5 bases from V and 0 bases from J; bases unmatched to any gene: 13. For the CDR3, the DNA is TGTGCCATCAGTTTAGGGTTTGGACTAGCGGGGTTGTACCAAGAGACCCAGTACTTC. Translating gives CAISLGFGLAGLYQETQYF.

The rearrangement uses TRBV12-3 or TRBV12-4 and TRBJ2-1; D is undetermined. V lost 3 bases, J lost 2 bases, and 11 bases lay in between. This CDR3 spans 15 amino acids. The CDR3 DNA reads TGTGCCAGCAGTTTTAAGGCCAGGCCCTACAATGAGCAGTTCTTC. Protein product: CASSFKARPYNEQFF.

V and J are TRBV4-3 and TRBJ2-7, with a possible D match to TRBD1 (6 bases). Between the trimmed V and J ends, which lost 0 bases and 3 bases, there was a span of 15 bases. Per germline, CDR1 LGHNA and CDR2 YSLEER. The CDR3 runs to 16 residues. The chain's CDR3 is CASSQDRGFKYYEQYF. CDR3 sequence (DNA): TGCGCCAGCAGCCAAGACAGGGGCTTTAAATACTACGAGCAGTACTTC.

This clonotype was detected a few times. The gene calls are TRBV4-3 and TRBJ2-7; either TRBD1 or TRBD2 may fit D (5 bases each). V gave up 5 bases and J gave up 3 bases, with 17 bases separating them. Germline CDR1 and CDR2: LGHNA and YSLEER. The CDR3 is 15 amino acids. The CDR3 DNA sequence: TGCGCCAGCAGCAAGGACGGGACGTTGAGCTACGAGCAGTACTTC. This encodes CASSKDGTLSYEQYF.

This clonotype showed up just a few times. J is TRBJ1-2 and V is TRBV25-1, with a weak D call TRBD1 (6 bases). CDR1 and CDR2 from the germline V gene are MGHDK and SYGVNS. The ends were cut back, 4 bases at V and 6 bases at J, with 12 bases in the middle. The CDR3 has 13 residues. The CDR3: CASSVRTADGYTF. DNA of the CDR3: TGTGCCAGCAGTGTAAGGACAGCCGATGGCTACACCTTC.

This rearrangement joins TRBV12-3 or TRBV12-4 to TRBJ1-5, with D perhaps matching TRBD1 (5 bases). Between the trimmed V and J ends, which lost 3 bases and 1 base, there was a span of 10 bases. The CDR3 sequence is 15 residues long. CDR3 protein: CASSLTAISNQPQHF. Written as DNA, the CDR3 is TGTGCCAGCAGTTTGACAGCCATCAGCAATCAGCCCCAGCATTTT.

This chain links TRBV20-1 with TRBJ2-1, with D perhaps matching TRBD1 (6 bases). This CDR3 spans 16 amino acids. The germline V gene has CDR1 DFQATT and CDR2 SNEGSKA (reference sequence). The V and J ends lost 0 bases and 6 bases respectively, with 18 bases between them. The CDR3 DNA reads TGCAGTGCTAGAGATCCCGACAGGCTTGGCGGCAATGAGCAGTTCTTC. This gives the protein CSARDPDRLGGNEQFF.

The rearrangement uses TRBV27 and TRBJ2-7; 8 positions match TRBD2. The CDR3 loop spans 15 amino acids. V dropped 6 bases and J dropped 3; count of bases not matched to a gene: 10. CDR1 is MNHEY, CDR2 SMNVEV, per germline (reference sequence). The CDR3 loop reads CASRNAGGLLYEQYF. CDR3 sequence (DNA): TGTGCCAGCAGGAATGCGGGGGGCCTTCTCTACGAGCAGTACTTC.

CDR3: CASSRLVTGELFF. The CDR3 DNA is TGCGCCAGCAGCCGCCTCGTTACCGGGGAGCTGTTTTTT. V gene TRBV5-1 combines with J gene TRBJ2-2; D remains ambiguous. Germline V gene sequence: CDR1 SGHRS, CDR2 YFSETQ. The CDR3 is 13 residues long. Trimming shortened V by 4 bases and J by 5 bases, and 9 bases separated the two germline ends.

This clonotype occurred many times. The CDR3 nucleotides read TGCGCCAGCAGCTCCCGACTAGCGAACACCGGGGAGCTGTTTTTT. Its protein product is CASSSRLANTGELFF. The chain recombines TRBV5-1 with TRBJ2-2, with D possibly TRBD2 on 6 matching bases. The germline CDR1 and CDR2 sequences are SGHRS and YFSETQ. The CDR3 consists of 15 residues. V dropped 3 bases and J dropped 0 bases, with 9 bases sitting between them.

This rearrangement joins TRBV4-2 to TRBJ1-2, with TRBD1 matching over 8 bases. CDR1 is LGHNA and CDR2 is YNFKEQ in the germline V gene. The CDR3 is made up of 13 amino acids. The V and J ends lost 6 bases and 7 bases, in that order; junction bases with no gene match: 7. The CDR3 reads CASSPDREAGYTF. The CDR3 DNA reads TGTGCCAGCAGTCCGGACAGGGAGGCTGGCTACACCTTC.

The chain carries TRBV7-2 and TRBJ2-5, with 10 bases matching TRBD2. The CDR3 loop spans 15 amino acids. V lost 2 bases to trimming and J lost 4 bases; unmatched junction nucleotides: 4. Per germline, CDR1 SGHTA and CDR2 FQGNSA. For the CDR3, the DNA is TGTGCCAGCAGCTTAAAAGCGGGGGGGCTAGAGACCCAGTACTTC. Amino acid sequence: CASSLKAGGLETQYF.

The table lists this clonotype with a few counts. DNA for the CDR3: TGCAGTGCTAGTCTAGCGGGTTATACAGATACGCAGTATTTT. Amino acids: CSASLAGYTDTQYF. The V call is TRBV20-1, the J call TRBJ2-3; 8 bases line up with TRBD2. The CDR3 spans 14 residues. CDR1 DFQATT and CDR2 SNEGSKA come from the germline V gene (reference sequence). V gave up 3 bases and J gave up 3 bases; unmatched junction bases: 5.

This clonotype showed up just a few times. The V and J genes are TRBV10-3 and TRBJ2-1; D is possibly TRBD1 or TRBD2 (5 bases each). V dropped 6 bases and J dropped 1 base, with 10 bases sitting between them. Per germline, CDR1 ENHRY and CDR2 SYGVKD. This CDR3 has 14 amino acids. The CDR3 DNA is TGTGCCATCAGAAGGGACCGGTCCTACAATGAGCAGTTCTTC. The encoded protein is CAIRRDRSYNEQFF.

V usage is TRBV20-1 and J usage is TRBJ1-1, with 9 bases matching TRBD1. This CDR3 region has 15 residues. Germline loops: CDR1 DFQATT, CDR2 SNEGSKA (reference sequence). V lost 0 bases to trimming and J lost 3 bases; unmatched junction nucleotides: 5. CDR3 loop: CSARDPQGADTEAFF. In nucleotides, the CDR3 is TGCAGTGCTAGAGACCCACAGGGGGCGGACACTGAAGCTTTCTTT.

This clonotype was counted a few times. The chain carries TRBV28 and TRBJ2-4; weak D call: TRBD2 (5 bases). The V end lost 5 bases, the J end lost 1 base, and 12 bases lay between the germline ends. This CDR3 has 15 residues. Germline CDR1 is MDHEN and CDR2 is SYDVKM. The CDR3 loop reads CASSERYIAKNIQYF. The CDR3, as DNA: TGTGCCAGCAGTGAGCGGTATATCGCCAAAAACATTCAGTACTTC.

This clonotype was found a few times. The gene calls are TRBV10-3 and TRBJ1-1; 7 bases fit TRBD1. CDR3 length: 16 amino acids. The ends lost 0 bases at V and 5 bases at J; junction bases unmatched: 9. Germline V gene data show CDR1 as ENHRY and CDR2 as SYGVKD. CDR3 loop: CAISESRTGALTEAFF. In DNA form, the CDR3 reads TGTGCCATCAGTGAGTCCCGGACAGGCGCTCTAACTGAAGCTTTCTTT.

The sample holds a few counts of this clonotype. V and J are TRBV10-3 and TRBJ2-7, with D uncertain. Germline CDR1 ENHRY, CDR2 SYGVKD. The CDR3 is made up of 12 amino acids. V lost 9 bases to trimming and J lost 0 bases, with 9 bases between them. CDR3 in amino acids: CAMAKSSYEQYF. CDR3 coding DNA: TGTGCCATGGCTAAGAGCTCCTACGAGCAGTACTTC.

This clonotype was counted between two and nine times. V and J are TRBV12-3 or TRBV12-4 and TRBJ2-5, with D perhaps being TRBD1 or TRBD2 (5 bases each). Trimming took off 7 bases at V and 2 bases at J, with 14 bases between the two ends. The CDR3 runs 14 residues. The DNA for the CDR3 is TGTGCCAGCAAATCGGTGGGGGTACAAGAGACCCAGTACTTC. Its protein product is CASKSVGVQETQYF.

The CDR3 sequence is CASSASGTGLGEQYF. The CDR3 DNA is TGTGCCAGCAGCGCGTCCGGGACAGGATTGGGCGAGCAGTACTTC. The genes are TRBV5-5 and TRBJ2-7; the match to TRBD1 covers 8 bases. V was clipped by 4 bases and J by 6 bases; unmatched bases: 12. The CDR3 loop spans 15 amino acids. Germline lookup yields CDR1 SGHKS and CDR2 YYEKEE (reference sequence).

This clonotype was observed a handful of times. This chain joins TRBV12-3 or TRBV12-4 and TRBJ2-1; no clear D. The CDR3 consists of 13 residues. The V end was cut by 5 bases, the J end by 7 bases, with 12 bases between. DNA of the CDR3: TGTGCCAGCAGTACCCCTAACGGGAATGAGCAGTTCTTC. Translating gives CASSTPNGNEQFF.

The DNA of the CDR3 is TGCAGCCTCAAGGGGTCCGTCACAGATACGCAGTATTTT. It is translated as CSLKGSVTDTQYF. The chain employs TRBV29-1 and TRBJ2-3, with a tentative D call TRBD1 (5 bases). The germline gives CDR1 SQVTM, CDR2 ANQGSEA. Between the trimmed V and J ends, which lost 8 bases and 2 bases, there was a span of 14 bases. The CDR3 extends over 13 amino acids.

This clonotype was seen a handful of times. The V call is TRBV5-1, the J call TRBJ2-3; maybe TRBD1 (6 bases). V lost 4 bases and J lost 1, with 10 bases in between. CDR1 and CDR2 (germline): SGHRS, YFSETQ. There are 14 residues in the CDR3. CDR3 DNA: TGCGCCAGCAGCCAAACAGGGCGCACAGATACGCAGTATTTT. Encoded protein: CASSQTGRTDTQYF.